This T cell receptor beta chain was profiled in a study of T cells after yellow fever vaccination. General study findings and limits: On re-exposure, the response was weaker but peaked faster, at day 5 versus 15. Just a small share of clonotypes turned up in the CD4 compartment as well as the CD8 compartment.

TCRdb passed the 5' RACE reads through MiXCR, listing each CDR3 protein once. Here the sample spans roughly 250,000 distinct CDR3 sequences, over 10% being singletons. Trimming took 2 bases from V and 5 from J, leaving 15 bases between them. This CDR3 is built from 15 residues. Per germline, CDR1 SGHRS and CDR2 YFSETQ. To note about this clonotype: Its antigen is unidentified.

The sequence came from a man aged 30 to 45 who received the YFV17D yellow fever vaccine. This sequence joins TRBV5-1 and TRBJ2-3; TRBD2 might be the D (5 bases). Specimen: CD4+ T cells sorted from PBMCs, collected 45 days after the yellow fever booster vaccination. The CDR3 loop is CASSFGDPRRDTQYF. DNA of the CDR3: TGCGCCAGCAGCTTCGGGGATCCTCGGAGAGATACGCAGTATTTT. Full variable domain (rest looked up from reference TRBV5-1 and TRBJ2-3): KAGVTQTPRYLIKTRGQQVTLSCSPISGHRSVSWYQQTPGQGLQFLFEYFSETQRNKGNFPGRFSGRQFSNSRSEMNVSTLELGDSALYLCASSFGDPRRDTQYFGPGTRLTVL.